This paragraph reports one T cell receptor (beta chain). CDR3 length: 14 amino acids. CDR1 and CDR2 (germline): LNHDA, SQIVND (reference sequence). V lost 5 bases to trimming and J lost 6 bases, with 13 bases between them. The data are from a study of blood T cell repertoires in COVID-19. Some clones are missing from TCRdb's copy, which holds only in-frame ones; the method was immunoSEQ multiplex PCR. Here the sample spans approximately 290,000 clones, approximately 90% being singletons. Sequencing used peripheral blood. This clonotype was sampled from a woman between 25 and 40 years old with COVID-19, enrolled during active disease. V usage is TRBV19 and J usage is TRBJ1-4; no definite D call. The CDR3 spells CASSRPDFYEKLFF. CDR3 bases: TGTGCCAGTAGTCGCCCGGACTTTTATGAAAAACTGTTTTTT.